This T cell receptor beta chain came from a study of blood T cell repertoires in COVID-19 (dated by TCRdb to about 2020). Regarding the complete study: Samples from collaborators originated in the United States, Italy and Spain and spanned both the acute and convalescent phases of COVID-19. The prospective study material was composed of cDNA or gDNA derived from T cells, B-cell-depleted T cells, or PBMCs. The dataset comprised deeply sampled blood TCRbeta repertoires from subjects exposed to, actively infected with, or recovered from COVID-19. The repertoires were released in a freely available public database intended as a resource for research on the immune response to SARS-CoV-2. The samples were drawn from the first 160 participants of the ongoing ImmuneRACE study and from 950 to 1,500 subjects provided by 6 global collaborators. Sample metadata almost always included a de-identified subject ID, COVID-19 status, age in years and sex. Where available, HLA class I and class II types were obtained from metadata supplied by the sample provider rather than from assay-based typing. Paper-wide results and their limitations: The amount of clinical and demographic metadata varied by source and participant and was provided uncurated.

After removal of 2 bases from V and 5 bases from J, the junction retains 12 bases not matched to a gene. There are 18 amino acids in the CDR3, from cysteine to phenylalanine inclusive. Solely the CDR3 DNA is kept, with 54 bases framed from the first base. Details on this clone: Its antigen remains undetermined. One base away there is no much larger clone; base qualities are not given.

Enrolling through a virtual design, the prospective study's participants ranged in age from roughly 18 to 90 years and lived across some 23 United States geographic areas. In the prospective study, participants were assigned to cohorts based on the clinical history participants reported in a screening survey and a study questionnaire. Recovered participants in ImmuneRACE Cohort 3 were defined as having two consecutive negative NP/OP PCR tests, clearance from a healthcare professional, or resolution of symptoms. In the prospective study, mobile phlebotomists collected whole blood, serum and a nasopharyngeal or oropharyngeal swab from each participant. Additional blood draws and questionnaires over an approximately two-month period could optionally be provided by prospective study participants. Before DNA extraction, prospective study blood samples were shipped either frozen or at room temperature.

The immunoSEQ Assay, a bias-controlled multiplex PCR, was used to amplify TCRbeta CDR3 regions from genomic DNA. From the authors' description of their analysis: The number of nucleated cells in each sample was estimated from the amplification of reference gene primers within the assay. To quantify the absolute abundance of each unique TCRbeta CDR3 rearrangement, sequence reads were collapsed and filtered. For each sample, productive Simpson clonality was calculated as the square root of Simpson's diversity index across productive rearrangements. Drawn from immuneACCESS, this table holds only the in-frame rearrangements with V and J called that TCRdb kept. Clones are partly lost; checked studies trace under half to an unresolved V gene and leave the rest unexplained. The V and J calls and clone size are taken from that table; D and trimming were inferred from the DNA. The table for this sample lists approximately 270,000 clones; over 75% of them were counted only once. The top ten clones comprise approximately 1.7% of the sample.

What was sequenced was PBMCs or T cells enriched from blood (not recorded which). This clonotype was sampled from a man between 40 and 49 years old who had recovered from COVID-19. The chain was built from TRBV23-1 and TRBJ2-3, with TRBD2 matching 11 junction bases. TRBV23-1 is an open reading frame, and its role is uncertain. The sequence in DNA is TGCGCCAGCAGTCAAGCCCGGACTAGCGGGTGGAAGGAAGATACGCAGTATTTT. This codes for CASSQARTSGWKEDTQYF.